Detailed here is one T cell receptor beta chain. The V end was cut by 0 bases, the J end by 0 bases, with 3 bases between. From germline, CDR1 is SNHLY and CDR2 FYNNEI. There are 14 residues in the CDR3. Profiling relied on immunoSEQ multiplex PCR, and the TCRdb table lists in-frame clones only, not all of them. The repertoire holds approximately 190,000 clones, with over 80% as singletons. This sample is drawn from a study of control samples from healthy donors and cancer patients. The receptor was derived from a man aged 30 to 45 in good health. The chain combines TRBV2 with TRBJ2-4; no clear D gene. Sequencing was carried out using blood. Here the CDR3 reads CASSEALAKNIQYF. CDR3 DNA: TGTGCCAGCAGTGAAGCTTTAGCCAAAAACATTCAGTACTTC.